The TCR beta chain described here comes from a study of Tregs in tolerant kidney transplant recipients. This clone was seen only a few times. TCRdb's table, derived via immunoSEQ multiplex PCR, lists solely in-frame clones and lacks some. The table records some 90,000 clones, approximately 92% of them present only once. The germline V gene encodes CDR1 SNHLY and CDR2 FYNNEI. The V and J ends lost 8 bases and 10 bases respectively, with 11 bases between them. The CDR3 runs to 10 residues. The genes are TRBV2 and TRBJ1-1; D gene uncertain. This TCR was sampled from a human donor in good health. The sample consisted of CD8+ T cells from blood. The CDR3 DNA is TGTGCCAGCGGAGGTGGGATAGCTTTCTTT. It yields the protein CASGGGIAFF.